The T cell receptor beta chain under discussion was sequenced for a study of T-cell reconstitution after alpha-beta-depleted transplantation in children. The library targeted TCRbeta and was prepared with unique molecular identifiers. TCRdb analysed the PCR reads with MiXCR anew, one entry per CDR3 protein. The sample records some 640,000 distinct CDR3 sequences, roughly 17% being singletons. CDR1 and CDR2 from the germline V gene are MNHEY and SVGAGI. CDR3 length: 14 residues. V was shortened by 8 bases and J by 9 bases, with 17 bases between the two germline ends. In this sample, this clonotype turned up many times.

The sequence was collected from a human donor who donated a stem cell graft to a child with acute myeloid leukemia. The sample in question was PBMCs from the stem cell graft donor, obtained from the stem cell graft. This chain connects TRBV6-5 to TRBJ1-6; weak D call: TRBD1 (5 bases). CDR3: CASHRSGDLSPLHF. CDR3 bases: TGTGCCAGCCACCGATCGGGGGATCTTTCACCCCTCCACTTT.